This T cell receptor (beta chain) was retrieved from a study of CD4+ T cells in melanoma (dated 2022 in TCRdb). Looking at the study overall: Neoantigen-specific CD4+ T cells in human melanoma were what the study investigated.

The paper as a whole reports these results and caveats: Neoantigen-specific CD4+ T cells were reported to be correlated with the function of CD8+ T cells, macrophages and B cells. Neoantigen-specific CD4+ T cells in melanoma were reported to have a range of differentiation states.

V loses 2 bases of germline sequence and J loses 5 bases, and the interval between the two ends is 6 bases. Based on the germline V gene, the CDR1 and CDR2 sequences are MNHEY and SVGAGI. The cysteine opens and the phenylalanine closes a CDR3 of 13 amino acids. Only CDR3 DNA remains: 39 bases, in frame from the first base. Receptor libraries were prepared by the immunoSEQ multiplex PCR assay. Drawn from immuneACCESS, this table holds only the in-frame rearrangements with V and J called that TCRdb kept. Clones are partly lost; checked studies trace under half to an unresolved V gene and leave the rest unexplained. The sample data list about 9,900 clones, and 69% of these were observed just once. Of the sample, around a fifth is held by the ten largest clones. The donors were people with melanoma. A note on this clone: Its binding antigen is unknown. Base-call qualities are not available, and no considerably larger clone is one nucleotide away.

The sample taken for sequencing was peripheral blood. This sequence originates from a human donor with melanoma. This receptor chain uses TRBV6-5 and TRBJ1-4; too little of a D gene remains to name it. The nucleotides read TGTGCCAGCAGTTACAATCCCAATGAAAAACTGTTTTTT. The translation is CASSYNPNEKLFF.